This TCR gamma chain was observed in a study of gamma-delta chains in newborns, infants, children. Study as a whole: Innate gammadelta T cells reportedly expand polyclonally right after birth, driven by microbial exposure, per the title.

TCRdb ran CATT on the reads. This sample has roughly 1,700 gamma-chain clones, with 68% found just once. V shed 3 bases, J shed 16 bases, and the junction held 6 bases outside the gene matches. Germline V gene sequence: CDR1 EGSTGY, CDR2 YDSYTSSV. The CDR3 totals 9 residues. The source material was blood. The chain uses TRGV4 and TRGJ1 or TRGJ2. The receptor comes from a child who was a newborn, infant or young child, either healthy, febrile or measles-vaccinated (not recorded which). The CDR3 DNA follows: TGTGCCACCTGGGATACGGGGCTCTTT. Its translation: CATWDTGLF.